This T cell receptor beta chain was identified in a study of blood T cells in healthy people across ages. General observations from the study: Conclusively comparing naive with antigen-experienced cells was impossible with unsorted PBMCs. Changes seen in expanded clonotypes were possibly confounded by donor CMV status left unknown.

Note on this clonotype: Antigen unknown.

Primed by a sample-barcoded 5' primer and a J-beta primer mix, a second PCR proceeded for roughly 6 to 12 cycles. Unique molecular identifiers of 12 random nucleotides labeled each cDNA. The yield of each sample was at least 3 million CDR3-containing paired-end reads. TCRdb used MiXCR to reprocess the 5' RACE reads, holding one entry per CDR3 protein. Among 800,000 to 950,000 distinct CDR3 sequences listed, approximately 35% were seen once. Trimming stripped 6 bases from V and 2 bases from J, with 13 bases between. The CDR3 extends over 14 amino acids. Germline CDR1 MDHEN, CDR2 SYDVKM. The clonotype was recovered from a man aged 18-30 years in good health. The sequencing sample was made of blood. The chain has TRBV28 and TRBJ2-5; D possibly corresponds to TRBD2 (6 bases). The CDR3 bases are TGTGCCAGCAGCCAGGGACTGCGGCAAGAGACCCAGTACTTC. This encodes CASSQGLRQETQYF.